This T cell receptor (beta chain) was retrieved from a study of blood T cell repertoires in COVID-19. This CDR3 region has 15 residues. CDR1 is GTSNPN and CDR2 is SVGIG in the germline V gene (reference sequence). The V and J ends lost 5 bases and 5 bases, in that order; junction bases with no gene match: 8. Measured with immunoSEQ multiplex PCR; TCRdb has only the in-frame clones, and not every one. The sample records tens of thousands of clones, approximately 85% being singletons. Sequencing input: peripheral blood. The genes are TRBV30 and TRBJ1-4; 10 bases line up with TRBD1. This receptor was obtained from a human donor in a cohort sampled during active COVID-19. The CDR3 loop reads CAWGTGQGGNEKLFF. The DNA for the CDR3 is TGTGCCTGGGGTACAGGACAGGGGGGGAATGAAAAACTGTTTTTT.